This T cell receptor beta chain derives from a study of identifying expanded T cells in peripheral blood. Method: immunoSEQ multiplex PCR; TCRdb's copy keeps in-frame clones and lacks some. The sample consists of about 100,000 clones, approximately 89% of them appearing once. Germline V gene sequence: CDR1 LNHNV, CDR2 YYDKDF (reference sequence). The length of the CDR3 is 14 residues. The V and J ends lost 5 bases and 7 bases, in that order; junction bases with no gene match: 5. The sequence was obtained from a person aged 18 to 75 in good health. V is TRBV15 and J is TRBJ2-1; 10 nucleotides line up with TRBD2. Input material: blood. CDR3 sequence (DNA): TGTGCCACCAGCGGCGGACTAGCGGAAAATGAGCAGTTCTTC. Amino acid sequence: CATSGGLAENEQFF.